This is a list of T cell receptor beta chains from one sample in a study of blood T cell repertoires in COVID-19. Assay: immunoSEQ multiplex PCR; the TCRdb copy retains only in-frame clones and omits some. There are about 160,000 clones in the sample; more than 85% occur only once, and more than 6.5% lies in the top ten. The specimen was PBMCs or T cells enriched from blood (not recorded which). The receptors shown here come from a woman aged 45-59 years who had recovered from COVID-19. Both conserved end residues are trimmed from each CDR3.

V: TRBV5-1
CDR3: ASSFSGNYGYT

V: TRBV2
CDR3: ASSAPGGRYNEQF

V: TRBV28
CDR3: ASGNRGQGTEAF

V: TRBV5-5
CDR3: ASSLAVVSTDTQY

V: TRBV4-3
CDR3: ASSQDTGDGNEKLF

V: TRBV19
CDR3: ASSIGGNQPQH

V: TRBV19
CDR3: ASSFRGNYEQY

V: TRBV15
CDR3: ATSRDPRYSNQPQH

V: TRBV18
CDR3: ASSPGGGVGMNTEAF

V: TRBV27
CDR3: ASSGTGYEQY

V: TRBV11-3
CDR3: ASSLEDSPTDTQY

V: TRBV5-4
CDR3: ASSFGLAGAPNTGELF

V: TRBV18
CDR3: ASSISGKNSPLH

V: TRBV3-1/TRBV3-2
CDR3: ASRDQTGGRHNEQF

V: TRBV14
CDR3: ASSQIISFSGNTIY

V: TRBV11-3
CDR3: ASSSRGGSSYEQY

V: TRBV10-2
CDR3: ASSLTGGTDTQY